This T cell receptor beta chain was profiled in a study of tumor-infiltrating lymphocytes in oesophageal squamous cell carcinoma. The CDR3 sequence is 15 residues long. From germline, CDR1 is LNHDA and CDR2 SQIVND (reference sequence). MiXCR was run by TCRdb on the PCR reads, yielding one entry per CDR3 protein. The table shows more than 15,000 distinct CDR3 sequences, with approximately 45% occurring only once. In this sample, this clonotype turned up many times. This sequence may be a read error, since a much larger clone differs from it by one base. The TCR was taken from a female donor with esophageal squamous cell carcinoma. Sequencing used normal esophageal tissue next to the tumor. The chain combines TRBV19 with TRBJ2-1; 7 bases align to TRBD2. The J call could be wrong; TRBJ2-7 is a better fit for the DNA end. The chain's CDR3 is CATRRERGSYNEQYF. In DNA, the CDR3 is TGTGCCACCCGAAGAGAACGCGGGAGCTACAATGAGCAGTACTTC.